Shown below are 31 T cell receptor beta chains from a single sample sequenced in a study of molecular identifiers for immune sequencing clone quantification. Using its own MiXCR run on the PCR reads, TCRdb lists one record per CDR3 protein. Among 400,000 to 600,000 distinct CDR3 sequences, about 26% were seen once, and the ten largest hold just over 0.75%. The sequenced material came from naive CD8+ T cells from blood, with Jurkat cell RNA spiked in. Subset defined: FACS-sorted CD8+CD4-CCR7+CD45RA+ naive T cells. The source is a human donor in good health. Some libraries in this study had Jurkat cell RNA spiked in.

The chain employs TRBV20-1 and TRBJ2-5; the D gene is possibly TRBD1 (6 bases). CDR3 size: 13 residues. The V gene's germline CDR1 is DFQATT and CDR2 SNEGSKA (reference sequence). V was trimmed by 3 bases and J by 4 bases, leaving 12 bases between them. The CDR3 is CSASAGDVETQYF. Written as DNA, the CDR3 is TGCAGTGCTAGTGCAGGGGATGTAGAGACCCAGTACTTC.

The J gene is TRBJ2-2, the V gene TRBV28; 13 bases match TRBD2. Germline V gene sequence: CDR1 MDHEN, CDR2 SYDVKM. After removal of 4 bases from V and 11 bases from J, the junction contained 4 bases not matched to a gene. The CDR3 totals 14 residues. CDR3 protein: CASSSRTSGSELFF. DNA of the CDR3: TGTGCCAGCAGTTCACGGACTAGCGGGAGTGAGCTGTTTTTT. Complete variable domain (other parts from reference TRBV28 and TRBJ2-2): DVKVTQSSRYLVKRTGEKVFLECVQDMDHENMFWYRQDPGLGLRLIYFSYDVKMKEKGDIPEGYSVSREKKERFSLILESASTNQTSMYLCASSSRTSGSELFFGEGSRLTVL.

This clonotype came up a few times. The chain couples TRBV20-1 to TRBJ2-7; 9 bases map to TRBD2. Germline loops: CDR1 DFQATT, CDR2 SNEGSKA (reference sequence). The CDR3 is 16 residues long. The J segment lost 6 bases and the V segment lost 0 bases, leaving 12 bases of the junction unmatched. This chain's CDR3 is CSARDLWLAGTAEQYF. CDR3 coding DNA: TGCAGTGCTAGAGATCTTTGGCTAGCGGGAACAGCCGAGCAGTACTTC.

The V and J genes are TRBV5-6 and TRBJ2-5; D remains unclear. This CDR3 region has 15 residues. Germline V CDR1 and CDR2: SGHDT, YYEEEE. V lost 4 bases and J 3 bases, leaving 16 bases between the germline ends. The CDR3 coding sequence is TGTGCCAGCAGCCTGGCGCAGACGATTGAAGAGACCCAGTACTTC. Translated: CASSLAQTIEETQYF.

This clonotype was seen repeatedly, ten times or more. The chain links TRBV7-6 to TRBJ2-5, with 7 nucleotides matching TRBD1. The CDR3 consists of 14 residues. Germline-derived CDR1 and CDR2 are SGHVS and FNYEAQ. Trimming removed 4 bases from V and 4 bases from J; junction bases left unmatched: 6. The CDR3 loop reads CASSSVTGVETQYF. The CDR3 DNA follows: TGTGCCAGCAGCTCCGTTACAGGGGTAGAGACCCAGTACTTC.

Many counts were recorded for this clonotype. The chain joins TRBV6-5 to TRBJ2-5; D is possibly TRBD1 (5 bases). Trimming removed 7 bases from V and 4 bases from J, with 16 bases in between. The CDR3 extends over 14 amino acids. Germline CDR1 and CDR2: MNHEY and SVGAGI. The CDR3 DNA sequence: TGTGCCAGCAACACTGTCCGGCAGGGAGAGACCCAGTACTTC. As protein: CASNTVRQGETQYF.

This clonotype was recorded many times. This chain connects TRBV6-2 or TRBV6-3 to TRBJ2-7, with unresolved D. The V gene's germline CDR1 is MNHEY and CDR2 SVGEGT. The CDR3 runs to 12 residues. The CDR3 sequence: CASSYPLGSYVV. The CDR3 DNA reads TGTGCCAGCAGTTACCCCCTCGGCTCCTACGTGGTC.

This clonotype was recorded a few times. In DNA, the CDR3 is TGTGCCAGCAGCCAAGGGGAGGGGTTGTACGAGCAGTACTTC. Its protein is CASSQGEGLYEQYF. The chain carries TRBV3-1 and TRBJ2-7, with 7 positions matching TRBD2. CDR3 size: 14 residues. Germline lookup yields CDR1 LGHDT and CDR2 YNNKEL (reference sequence). V lost 1 base and J lost 4; bases outside the gene matches: 4.

This clonotype was recorded many times. J is TRBJ1-2 and V is TRBV6-5, with TRBD1 matching 8 bases. The CDR3 is 16 amino acids. J was trimmed by 4 bases and V by 5 bases; bases with no gene match: 12. In germline, CDR1 is MNHEY, CDR2 SVGAGI. CDR3 nucleotide sequence: TGTGCCAGCAGTACTGGACAGGGCATAGCTGTCTATGGCTACACCTTC. Translating gives CASSTGQGIAVYGYTF.

CDR3 nucleotides: TGTGCCAGCAGCCGGACTAGCGGGGAATTAAAGCAGTACTTC. It translates to CASSRTSGELKQYF. The chain carries TRBV14 and TRBJ2-7; 12 bases line up with TRBD2. The germline V gene encodes CDR1 SGHDN and CDR2 FVKESK. The CDR3 is 14 residues long. With V trimmed by 4 bases and J by 8 bases, 6 bases remained unmatched.

The genes are TRBV4-2 and TRBJ2-7; the match to TRBD2 covers 11 bases. Germline CDR1 LGHNA, CDR2 YNFKEQ. The CDR3 runs 16 residues. V lost 2 bases, J lost 5 bases, and 8 bases stayed unmatched. The CDR3 region has the DNA TGTGCCAGCAGCCAATGGAAGACTAGCGGGAAGGACGAGCAGTACTTC. The encoded protein is CASSQWKTSGKDEQYF.

This clonotype showed up many times. The gene calls are TRBV20-1 and TRBJ1-5; no clear D gene. The germline V gene encodes CDR1 DFQATT and CDR2 SNEGSKA (reference sequence). The CDR3 totals 16 residues. The germline V and J ends were trimmed by 0 bases and 3 bases, with 15 bases remaining between them. This chain's CDR3 is CSARDLGTPDNQPQHF. CDR3 DNA sequence: TGCAGTGCTAGAGATCTCGGCACACCGGACAATCAGCCCCAGCATTTT.

The rearrangement links TRBV11-2 to TRBJ2-2; D perhaps matches TRBD2 (5 bases). The V and J ends lost 5 bases and 6 bases respectively, with 16 bases between them. This CDR3 has 15 amino acids. The germline V gene has CDR1 SGHAT and CDR2 FQNNGV. This CDR3 reads CASSTRAWESGELFF. The CDR3 nucleotides are TGTGCCAGCAGCACTAGGGCTTGGGAGTCCGGGGAGCTGTTTTTT.

This clonotype was recorded a few times. In nucleotides, the CDR3 is TGTGCCAGCAGTCTCATGGGACAGGGGATAGGGGATACGCAGTATTTT. It specifies CASSLMGQGIGDTQYF. The chain is built from TRBV27 and TRBJ2-3; 10 bases are shared with TRBD1. With V trimmed by 5 bases and J by 6 bases, 11 bases remained unmatched. The CDR3 runs to 16 residues. CDR1 is MNHEY and CDR2 is SMNVEV in the germline V gene (reference sequence).

As to this clonotype: A read error may explain this, as a much larger clone is one base away. The CDR3 here is CASARVVGGPTNEQYF. CDR3 DNA: TGTGCCAGTGCCCGGGTTGTTGGTGGGCCGACAAACGAGCAGTACTTC. The chain has TRBV7-9 and TRBJ2-7; D not certain. The germline V gene encodes CDR1 SEHNR and CDR2 FQNEAQ (reference sequence). This CDR3 is built from 16 residues. Between the trimmed V and J ends, which lost 9 bases and 5 bases, there was a span of 26 bases.

V and J are TRBV5-6 and TRBJ1-4; maybe TRBD1 (5 bases). V shed 3 bases and J shed 5 bases, with 11 bases lying between them. The CDR3 length is 14 residues. Germline values: CDR1 SGHDT, CDR2 YYEEEE. Written as DNA, the CDR3 is TGTGCCAGCAGCTGGCAGGGAATCAATGAAAAACTGTTTTTT. It encodes CASSWQGINEKLFF.

This chain joins TRBV6-2 or TRBV6-3 and TRBJ2-2; TRBD2 matches 11 bases. From germline, CDR1 is MNHEY and CDR2 SVGEGT. This CDR3 has 16 amino acids. V trimming: 6 bases; J trimming: 4 bases; junction bases outside the gene matches: 7. The CDR3 spells CASSLTSGDPTGELFF. CDR3 nucleotides: TGTGCCAGCAGCCTGACTAGCGGGGACCCCACCGGGGAGCTGTTTTTT.

The rearrangement uses TRBV4-1 and TRBJ2-3; 16 positions agree with TRBD2. From germline, CDR1 is MGHRA and CDR2 YSYEKL. V gave up 1 base and J gave up 1 base; unmatched junction bases: 5. This CDR3 comprises 19 residues. The CDR3 sequence: CASSQGGTSGGEGTDTQYF. DNA for the CDR3: TGCGCCAGCAGCCAAGGTGGGACTAGCGGGGGGGAAGGCACAGATACGCAGTATTTT.

Details on this clonotype: A much larger clonotype is one base distant, so this may be a read error. The chain links TRBV7-2 to TRBJ2-7; D not certain. The CDR3 is made up of 14 amino acids. V was shortened by 5 bases and J by 2 bases, with 13 bases between the two germline ends. Per the germline V gene, CDR1 is SGHTA and CDR2 is FQGNSA. The CDR3 DNA reads as TGTGCCAGCAGCCCTTGGCAGTGTGCCTACGAGCAGTACTTC. It codes for CASSPWQCAYEQYF.

This clonotype was seen ten or more times. The genes are TRBV28 and TRBJ2-2; the match to TRBD2 covers 7 bases. The ends lost 3 bases at V and 5 bases at J; junction bases unmatched: 12. The CDR3 extends over 17 amino acids. Per germline, CDR1 MDHEN and CDR2 SYDVKM. For the CDR3, the DNA is TGTGCCAGCAGTTTTGTTCTGAGCGGGGTTATGACCGGGGAGCTGTTTTTT. Protein: CASSFVLSGVMTGELFF.

Note on this clonotype: The germline gene is not matched at one end of the junction; a read error may be the cause. The chain uses TRBV20-1 and TRBJ2-1; 9 positions match TRBD1. Germline V lookup: CDR1 DFQATT, CDR2 SNEGSKA (reference sequence). The CDR3 consists of 15 residues. This chain's CDR3 is CSARLRDRANNERFF. In DNA form, the CDR3 reads TGCAGTGCTAGGCTCCGGGACAGGGCCAACAATGAGCGGTTCTTC.

This clonotype showed up just a few times. This chain uses TRBV2 with TRBJ2-7; a weak D match, TRBD2 (6 bases). Germline-derived CDR1 and CDR2 are SNHLY and FYNNEI. The CDR3 consists of 13 residues. Trimming removed 2 bases from V and 6 bases from J, with 11 bases in between. CDR3 in amino acids: CASSETLSGEQYF. The CDR3, as DNA: TGTGCCAGCAGTGAAACGCTTAGCGGCGAGCAGTACTTC.

This clonotype was recorded a few times. The rearrangement links TRBV27 to TRBJ2-1; D ambiguous. V was shortened by 5 bases and J by 7 bases, with 9 bases between the two germline ends. The CDR3 extends over 12 amino acids. Looked up from germline, CDR1 is MNHEY and CDR2 is SMNVEV (reference sequence). The CDR3 reads CASSVNRNEQFF. CDR3 coding DNA: TGTGCCAGCAGTGTCAACAGAAATGAGCAGTTCTTC.

Notes on this clonotype: This sequence may be a read error, since a much larger clone differs from it by one base. The rearrangement uses TRBV24-1 and TRBJ2-3, with TRBD2 identical over 11 bases. The CDR3 has 16 residues. Germline CDR1 is KGHDR and CDR2 is SFDVKD. The CDR3 here is CAPSEATSGGTDTQYF. The CDR3 DNA reads TGTGCCCCCAGTGAGGCGACTAGCGGGGGCACAGATACGCAGTATTTT.

CDR3 in amino acids: CASSLLGTYQETQYF. The DNA of the CDR3 is TGTGCCAGCAGCTTATTAGGGACATATCAAGAGACCCAGTACTTC. The rearrangement joins TRBV7-6 to TRBJ2-5; possibly TRBD1 for D (6 bases). Germline values: CDR1 SGHVS, CDR2 FNYEAQ. The CDR3 sequence is 15 residues long. V was cut by 2 bases and J by 2 bases, with 12 bases left in between.

This clonotype appeared many times. V and J are TRBV4-3 and TRBJ2-7; D remains ambiguous. V gave up 0 bases and J gave up 3 bases, with 9 bases separating them. Germline-derived CDR1 and CDR2 are LGHNA and YSLEER. The CDR3 consists of 14 residues. CDR3 DNA sequence: TGCGCCAGCAGCCAAGATAAACTGGGCTACGAGCAGTACTTC. Translation: CASSQDKLGYEQYF.

Many counts were recorded for this clonotype. The rearrangement links TRBV2 to TRBJ1-1; TRBD1 is a possible D gene (5 bases). The CDR3 runs to 14 residues. CDR1 is SNHLY, CDR2 FYNNEI, per germline. Trimming left V 6 bases short and J 0 bases short, with 11 bases between. The CDR3 loop is CASRGTLMNTEAFF. The CDR3 DNA follows: TGTGCCAGCAGAGGGACCTTAATGAACACTGAAGCTTTCTTT. The complete variable domain, with remaining parts taken from reference TRBV2 and TRBJ1-1, reads EPEVTQTPSHQVTQMGQEVILRCVPISNHLYFYWYRQILGQKVEFLVSFYNNEISEKSEIFDDQFSVERPDGSNFTLKIRSTKLEDSAMYFCASRGTLMNTEAFFGQGTRLTVV.

The CDR3 bases are TGTGCCAGCAGGCCTGTGGGCGCGGGGGCCAACGTCCTGACTTTC. Its protein product is CASRPVGAGANVLTF. V gene TRBV7-9 combines with J gene TRBJ2-6; D not certain. Trimming removed 6 bases at V and 4 bases at J, with 13 bases between. Germline CDR1 reads SEHNR; CDR2 reads FQNEAQ (reference sequence). This CDR3 has 15 amino acids.

With respect to this clonotype: This may come from a read error, since a much larger clone is one base off. The chain recombines TRBV4-2 with TRBJ2-1, with D possibly matching TRBD1 (5 bases). This CDR3 is built from 14 residues. The germline V and J ends were trimmed by 8 bases and 9 bases, with 20 bases remaining between them. The germline CDR1 and CDR2 sequences are LGHNA and YNFKEQ. CDR3 region: CASLGRENRGEQFF. The CDR3 DNA reads TGTGCCAGCTTGGGCAGGGAAAATAGGGGTGAGCAGTTCTTC.

This clonotype was seen a few times. The genes are TRBV7-9 and TRBJ2-5; D is possibly TRBD1 (5 bases). This CDR3 is built from 13 residues. Germline V gene lookup returns CDR1 SEHNR and CDR2 FQNEAQ (reference sequence). Trimming left V 6 bases short and J 1 base short, with 9 bases between. The CDR3: CASRRTLQETQYF. For the CDR3, the DNA is TGTGCCAGCAGAAGGACACTCCAAGAGACCCAGTACTTC. Filled out from reference TRBV7-9 and TRBJ2-5, the complete variable domain reads DTGVSQNPRHKITKRGQNVTFRCDPISEHNRLYWYRQTLGQGPEFLTYFQNEAQLEKSRLLSDRFSAERPKGSFSTLEIQRTEQGDSAMYLCASRRTLQETQYFGPGTRLLVL.

The chain uses TRBV3-1 and TRBJ2-2, with D possibly being TRBD2 (5 bases). CDR3 length: 16 amino acids. V was shortened by 3 bases and J by 3 bases, with 14 bases between the two germline ends. CDR1 and CDR2 (germline): LGHDT, YNNKEL (reference sequence). CDR3 loop: CASSHPRGQDTGELFF. The CDR3 region has the DNA TGTGCCAGCAGCCACCCTCGGGGTCAGGACACCGGGGAGCTGTTTTTT.